The rows below give T cell receptor beta chains drawn from one sample of a study of blood T cell repertoires in COVID-19. Assay used: immunoSEQ multiplex PCR; TCRdb lists only in-frame clones, some missing. The sample holds over 250,000 clones, around 91% seen once. The sample consisted of PBMCs or T cells enriched from blood (not recorded which). All receptors derive from a woman aged 18-29 years who had recovered from COVID-19. The CDR3 runs from the conserved cysteine through the conserved F or W.

>TRBV6-5|TRBJ2-5
CASSYSLSRSQETQYF
>TRBV28|TRBJ2-1
CASTMRGAGGEQFF
>TRBV10-2|TRBJ1-5
CASSDGLQPQHF
>TRBV9|TRBJ1-1
CASSREMNTEAFF
>TRBV3-1/TRBV3-2|TRBJ2-1
CASRSLGGSYNEQFF
>TRBV28|TRBJ2-2
CASSFWSEGGTGELFF
>TRBV5-6|TRBJ1-5
CASSRTGRNQPQHF
>TRBV5-6|TRBJ1-4
CASNVFSRGREKLFF
>TRBV5-1|TRBJ2-1
CASSSADYEQFF
>TRBV19|TRBJ2-7
CASSPDRGRESYEQYF
>TRBV27|TRBJ1-2
CASSPGTGVGYGYTF
>TRBV11-1|TRBJ1-2
CASSPRPQGGAGGYTF
>TRBV6-2/TRBV6-3|TRBJ2-3
CASSQAGPDTQYF
>TRBV6-5|TRBJ1-2
CASCSSWQYYGYTF
>TRBV19|TRBJ2-6
CASTQDSSGANVLTF
>TRBV5-4|TRBJ2-7
CASSLGQGGTYEQYF
>TRBV4-1|TRBJ2-7
CASSQVDFGAGGYEQYF
>TRBV5-6|TRBJ1-2
CASRPLGQNYGYTF
>TRBV11-2|TRBJ2-6
CASSPGGSGANVLTF
>TRBV9|TRBJ2-3
CASSDRSPRTQYF
>TRBV25-1|TRBJ1-1
CATRGATEAFF
>TRBV4-1|TRBJ1-1
CASSLVSGGEAFF
>TRBV7-8|TRBJ1-5
CATSSLGGPSLSNQPQHF
>TRBV2|TRBJ1-2
CASSRTDYGYTF
>TRBV5-1|TRBJ2-5
CASSLGSGVETQYF
>TRBV19|TRBJ1-3
CASSTQADDRNTIYF
>TRBV29-1|TRBJ1-1
CSVDRGRTEAFF
>TRBV7-9|TRBJ2-3
CASSPTPAAEVTDTQYF
>TRBV28|TRBJ2-7
CASSTGTGEQYF
>TRBV7-3|TRBJ2-5
CASSSRGQETQYF
>TRBV6-5|TRBJ1-2
CASRTTGVFWYGYTF
>TRBV7-7|TRBJ2-7
CASSLGRGNSYEQYF
>TRBV4-1|TRBJ2-1
CASSLDIMRDEQFF
>TRBV12-5|TRBJ1-2
CASGLFTLDRLTNYGYTF
>TRBV27|TRBJ1-5
CASSFLNQPQHF
>TRBV28|TRBJ1-5
CASSANRYQPQHF
>TRBV5-1|TRBJ1-2
CASSWDRANYGYTF
>TRBV11-1|TRBJ2-2
CASSLSLAGAGELFF
>TRBV5-1|TRBJ2-7
CASSPLLFARGEYEQYF
>TRBV28|TRBJ1-5
CASTTPPGQISNQPQHF
>TRBV2|TRBJ2-5
CASNKQGLRETQYF
>TRBV11-2|TRBJ1-6
CASSPKPGGSPLHF
>TRBV18|TRBJ1-4
CASFRDSNEKLFF
>TRBV27|TRBJ2-7
CASSPQGIDYEQYF
>TRBV5-1|TRBJ2-7
CASSMGWGQRDEQYF
>TRBV4-1|TRBJ2-7
CASSQELSVRGYEQYF
>TRBV5-1|TRBJ1-5
CASSLGTGAGQPQHF
>TRBV10-3|TRBJ2-7
CATRGTVSSYEQYF
>TRBV7-2|TRBJ1-2
CASSLDGNRENYGYTF
>TRBV11-2|TRBJ1-4
CASSPWTGGIGKLFF
>TRBV28|TRBJ2-1
CASSSPLLGSYNEQFF
>TRBV6-5|TRBJ2-7
CASSYRDSSSYEQYF
>TRBV5-6|TRBJ2-1
CASSLLLGSSYNEQFF
>TRBV7-9|TRBJ1-5
CASSLEVGPQHF
>TRBV2|TRBJ2-3
CASSARGGAADTQYF
>TRBV5-1|TRBJ1-2
CASSLPGGSEGYTF
>TRBV27|TRBJ2-2
CASSPSQGAGELFF
>TRBV7-9|TRBJ2-5
CASSFVLAGQETQYF
>TRBV11-2|TRBJ1-6
CASSLTTGQGRPLHF
>TRBV9|TRBJ1-1
CASSVATQGPGATEAFF